This T cell receptor (beta chain) originates from a study of T cells in localized non-small cell lung cancer. Worth noting for this clone: Its antigen is not known.

Assay: immunoSEQ multiplex PCR; the TCRdb copy retains only in-frame clones and omits some. The repertoire holds tens of thousands of clones, with more than 75% as singletons. Study-wide results and caveats: Longer survival (overall) was linked to higher T cell density in blood. When the top 100 tumor clones were examined, a median around 61 of them also appeared in the adjacent lung, which was paired and uninvolved.

CDR1 is KGHSY and CDR2 is FQNENV in the germline V gene. The CDR3 length is 16 residues. The ends lost 0 bases at V and 2 bases at J; junction bases unmatched: 7. The chain has TRBV16 and TRBJ2-7; TRBD1 matches 7 bases. The receptor was isolated from a woman aged 35 to 75 with stage I lung adenocarcinoma. Specimen: peripheral blood, collected before any cancer treatment. The CDR3 is CASSQSYRGGAYEQYF. CDR3 nucleotides: TGTGCCAGCAGCCAATCTTACAGGGGTGGGGCCTACGAGCAGTACTTC.